Listed below are T cell receptor beta chains from one sample, sequenced in a study of T cell responses to AZD1222 COVID-19 vaccine. This table comes from immunoSEQ multiplex PCR, and its TCRdb copy is limited to in-frame clones, with some not included. The data show 90,000 to 120,000 clones, roughly 87% seen once. The input for sequencing was peripheral blood, taken on day 0 of AZD1222 vaccination. All receptors come from an adult in good health. The CDR3 runs from the conserved cysteine through the conserved F or W. Fields, in order: V gene, J gene, CDR3 length, D gene, clone size, CDR3 protein, CDR3 DNA. D genes are given only for firm matches. The size entry is marked missing in some rows and otherwise reads once, few, many or a size class.

v_gene: TRBV19
j_gene: TRBJ1-3
len: 15
d_gene: -
abundance: once
CDR3aa: CASTRPGITKDTIYF
CDR3nt: TGTGCCAGTACCAGACCAGGGATAACCAAAGACACCATATATTTT

v_gene: TRBV20-1
j_gene: TRBJ2-3
len: 11
d_gene: -
abundance: -
CDR3aa: CSVQTPDTQYF
CDR3nt: TGCAGTGTACAAACCCCAGATACGCAGTATTTT

v_gene: TRBV6-2/TRBV6-3
j_gene: TRBJ2-1
len: 12
d_gene: -
abundance: few
CDR3aa: CASRPPWDEQFF
CDR3nt: TGTGCCAGCAGACCTCCTTGGGATGAGCAGTTCTTC

v_gene: TRBV7-8
j_gene: TRBJ2-5
len: 13
d_gene: -
abundance: -
CDR3aa: CASSRGSGETQYF
CDR3nt: TGTGCCAGCAGCCGGGGGTCAGGGGAGACCCAGTACTTC

v_gene: TRBV5-3
j_gene: TRBJ2-1
len: 15
d_gene: TRBD2
abundance: -
CDR3aa: CARSFLLAGDGEQFF
CDR3nt: TGTGCCAGAAGCTTTCTCCTAGCGGGAGACGGTGAGCAGTTCTTC

v_gene: TRBV9
j_gene: TRBJ2-1
len: 16
d_gene: TRBD2
abundance: -
CDR3aa: CASSVLAGGKYNEQFF
CDR3nt: TGTGCCAGCAGCGTTCTAGCGGGGGGTAAATACAATGAGCAGTTCTTC

v_gene: TRBV5-4
j_gene: TRBJ2-7
len: 14
d_gene: TRBD1
abundance: -
CDR3aa: CASSLGTGGGEQYF
CDR3nt: TGTGCCAGCAGCTTAGGGACAGGGGGCGGCGAGCAGTACTTC

v_gene: TRBV9
j_gene: TRBJ2-1
len: 15
d_gene: TRBD2
abundance: -
CDR3aa: CASSERPGLVSEQFF
CDR3nt: TGTGCCAGCAGCGAGCGCCCGGGACTAGTCTCTGAGCAGTTCTTC

v_gene: TRBV30
j_gene: TRBJ1-6
len: 12
d_gene: -
abundance: -
CDR3aa: CAWNGRDSPLHF
CDR3nt: TGTGCCTGGAATGGCAGGGATTCACCCCTCCACTTT

v_gene: TRBV6-5
j_gene: TRBJ1-6
len: 14
d_gene: -
abundance: -
CDR3aa: CASRGEQHNSPLHF
CDR3nt: TGTGCCAGCAGAGGGGAGCAACATAATTCACCCCTCCACTTT

v_gene: TRBV30
j_gene: TRBJ1-2
len: 12
d_gene: -
abundance: -
CDR3aa: CAWTGGAEGYTF
CDR3nt: TGTGCCTGGACGGGGGGGGCGGAAGGCTACACCTTC

v_gene: TRBV27
j_gene: TRBJ2-3
len: 14
d_gene: -
abundance: many
CDR3aa: CASSPGGSKDTQYF
CDR3nt: TGTGCCAGCAGTCCCGGGGGTTCAAAAGATACGCAGTATTTT

v_gene: TRBV12-3/TRBV12-4
j_gene: TRBJ1-5
len: 13
d_gene: -
abundance: -
CDR3aa: CASSFQDGQPQHF
CDR3nt: TGTGCCAGCAGTTTCCAGGACGGTCAGCCCCAGCATTTT

v_gene: TRBV7-9
j_gene: TRBJ1-1
len: 11
d_gene: -
abundance: -
CDR3aa: CASSPGTFAFF
CDR3nt: TGTGCCAGCAGCCCCGGGACATTCGCTTTCTTT

v_gene: TRBV28
j_gene: TRBJ2-5
len: 15
d_gene: TRBD2
abundance: -
CDR3aa: CASHGLAGAKETQYF
CDR3nt: TGTGCCAGCCATGGACTAGCGGGAGCCAAAGAGACCCAGTACTTC

v_gene: TRBV10-2
j_gene: TRBJ2-7
len: 15
d_gene: TRBD2
abundance: -
CDR3aa: CASSDVRLAAYEQYF
CDR3nt: TGCGCCAGCAGTGATGTTAGACTAGCGGCCTACGAGCAGTACTTC